A single sample is the source of the 8 T cell receptor beta chains below, sequenced in a study of identical twins. TCRdb reprocessed the 5' RACE reads with MiXCR, giving one entry per CDR3 protein. The sample has nearly 900,000 distinct CDR3 sequences, 9% to 15% seen once. Separately, the same data were catalogued under a study of yellow fever vaccine responses in identical twins.

Material: PBMCs. The receptor set was obtained from a woman younger than 30 in good health.

V is TRBV25-1 and J is TRBJ2-3; a weak D match, TRBD2 (5 bases). The germline V gene encodes CDR1 MGHDK and CDR2 SYGVNS. The CDR3 length is 16 residues. Trimming left V 4 bases short and J 0 bases short, with 14 bases between. DNA for the CDR3: TGTGCCAGCAGTGTGGACTCCCTATGGAGCACAGATACGCAGTATTTT. This translates into CASSVDSLWSTDTQYF.

This clonotype was counted between two and nine times. The V call is TRBV12-3 or TRBV12-4, the J call TRBJ2-4, with 9 bases matching TRBD1. The CDR3 loop spans 13 amino acids. V dropped 5 bases and J dropped 7; count of bases not matched to a gene: 3. The CDR3 reads CASSGTGSNIQYF. As DNA, the CDR3 is TGTGCCAGCAGTGGGACAGGGTCCAACATTCAGTACTTC.

This clonotype was detected only a few times. The rearrangement uses TRBV10-3 and TRBJ2-7; D call uncertain. V lost 4 bases, J lost 3 bases, and 4 bases lay in between. Germline-derived CDR1 and CDR2 are ENHRY and SYGVKD. This CDR3 comprises 11 residues. Here the CDR3 DNA reads TGTGCCATCAGTGTCGACTACGAGCAGTACTTC. Its translation is CAISVDYEQYF.

As DNA, the CDR3 is TGTGCCACCAGTGACCCGTCGCAACAAAGGGGGGCCGGGGAGCTGTTTTTT. Protein sequence: CATSDPSQQRGAGELFF. This chain connects TRBV24-1 to TRBJ2-2; D is tentatively TRBD1 or TRBD2 (6 bases each). V dropped 4 bases and J dropped 6 bases, with 20 bases sitting between them. Germline V lookup: CDR1 KGHDR, CDR2 SFDVKD. The CDR3 has 17 residues.

This clonotype was seen a few times. The CDR3 DNA is TGTGCCAGCAGCGTCAGGGGGCCCACCGGGGAGCTGTTTTTT. Protein sequence: CASSVRGPTGELFF. V usage is TRBV9 and J usage is TRBJ2-2, with 8 bases fitting TRBD1. CDR3 length: 14 residues. The germline CDR1 and CDR2 sequences are SGDLS and YYNGEE. V was pared by 2 bases and J by 4 bases, with 1 base of the junction left unmatched.

This clonotype was detected ten times or more. The V call is TRBV7-9, the J call TRBJ2-2; no firm D call. Germline loops: CDR1 SEHNR, CDR2 FQNEAQ (reference sequence). The CDR3 is 13 amino acids. Trimming took 3 bases from V and 4 from J, leaving 6 bases between them. The CDR3 sequence: CASSFSLTGELFF. In nucleotides, the CDR3 is TGTGCCAGCAGCTTCTCGCTCACCGGGGAGCTGTTTTTT.

The rearrangement links TRBV10-3 to TRBJ2-1; the D call may be TRBD1 or TRBD2 (5 bases each). Trimming removed 2 bases at V and 5 bases at J, with 13 bases between. The CDR3 spans 15 residues. Germline CDR1 ENHRY, CDR2 SYGVKD. CDR3 residues: CAISERTGTDNEQFF. The CDR3 coding sequence is TGTGCCATCAGTGAGCGAACCGGGACCGACAATGAGCAGTTCTTC.

The chain uses TRBV4-1 and TRBJ1-1; no clear D. The germline V gene has CDR1 MGHRA and CDR2 YSYEKL. The CDR3 consists of 15 residues. Trimming took off 1 base at V and 0 bases at J, with 9 bases between the two ends. The CDR3 sequence: CASSQVPLMNTEAFF. In nucleotides, the CDR3 is TGCGCCAGCAGCCAAGTTCCTCTTATGAACACTGAAGCTTTCTTT.